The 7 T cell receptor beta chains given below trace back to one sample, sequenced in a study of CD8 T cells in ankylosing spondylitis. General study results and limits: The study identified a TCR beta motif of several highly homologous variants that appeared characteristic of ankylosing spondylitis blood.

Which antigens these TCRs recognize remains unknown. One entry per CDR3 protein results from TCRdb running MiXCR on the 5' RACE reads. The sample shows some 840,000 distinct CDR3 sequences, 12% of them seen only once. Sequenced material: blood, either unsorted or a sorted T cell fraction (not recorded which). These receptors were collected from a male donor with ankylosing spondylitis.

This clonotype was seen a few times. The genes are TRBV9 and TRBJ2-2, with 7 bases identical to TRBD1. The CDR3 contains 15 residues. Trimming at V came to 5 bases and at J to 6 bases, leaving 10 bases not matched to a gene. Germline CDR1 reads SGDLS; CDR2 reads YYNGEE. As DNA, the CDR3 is TGTGCCAGCAGGGGAAGACAGGGCGGGTCCGGGGAGCTGTTTTTT. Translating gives CASRGRQGGSGELFF. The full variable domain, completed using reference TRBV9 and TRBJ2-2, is DSGVTQTPKHLITATGQRVTLRCSPRSGDLSVYWYQQSLDQGLQFLIQYYNGEERAKGNILERFSAQQFPDLHSELNLSSLELGDSALYFCASRGRQGGSGELFFGEGSRLTVL.

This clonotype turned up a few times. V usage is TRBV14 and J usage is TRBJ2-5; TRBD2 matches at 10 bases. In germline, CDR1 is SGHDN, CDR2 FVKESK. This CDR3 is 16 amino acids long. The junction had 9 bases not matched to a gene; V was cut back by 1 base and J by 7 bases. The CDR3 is CASSQGYSGRPRTQYF. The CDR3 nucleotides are TGTGCCAGCAGCCAAGGGTATAGCGGGAGGCCGCGGACCCAGTACTTC.

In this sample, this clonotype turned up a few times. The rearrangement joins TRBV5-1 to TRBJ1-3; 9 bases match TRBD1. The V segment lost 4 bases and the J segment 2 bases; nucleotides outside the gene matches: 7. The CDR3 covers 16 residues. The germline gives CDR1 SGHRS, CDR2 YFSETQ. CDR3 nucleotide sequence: TGCGCCAGCAGCACGAGGACAGGGGAGGCTGGAAACACCATATATTTT. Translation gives CASSTRTGEAGNTIYF.

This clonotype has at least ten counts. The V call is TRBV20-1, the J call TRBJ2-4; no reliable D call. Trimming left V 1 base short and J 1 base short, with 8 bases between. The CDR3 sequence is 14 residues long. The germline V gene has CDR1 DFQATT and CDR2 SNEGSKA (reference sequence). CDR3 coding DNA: TGCAGTGCTAGAGTCCCTGATGCCAAAAACATTCAGTACTTC. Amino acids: CSARVPDAKNIQYF.

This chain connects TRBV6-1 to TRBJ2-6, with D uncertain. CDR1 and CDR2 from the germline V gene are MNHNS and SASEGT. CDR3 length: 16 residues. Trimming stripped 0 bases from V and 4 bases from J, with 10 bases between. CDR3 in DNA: TGTGCCAGCAGTGAAGCTTTCCACCTCGGGGCCAACGTCCTGACTTTC. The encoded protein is CASSEAFHLGANVLTF.

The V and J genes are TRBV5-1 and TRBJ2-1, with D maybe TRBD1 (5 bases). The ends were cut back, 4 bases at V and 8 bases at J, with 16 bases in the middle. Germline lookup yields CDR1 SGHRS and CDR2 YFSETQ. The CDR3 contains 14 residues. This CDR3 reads CASSIGGIGDEQFF. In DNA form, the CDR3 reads TGCGCCAGCAGCATTGGCGGCATAGGGGATGAGCAGTTCTTC.

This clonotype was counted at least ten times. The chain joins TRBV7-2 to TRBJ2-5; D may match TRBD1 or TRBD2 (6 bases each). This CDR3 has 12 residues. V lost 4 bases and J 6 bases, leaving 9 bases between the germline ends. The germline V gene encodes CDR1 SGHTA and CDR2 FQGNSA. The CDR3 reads CASSYGGQTQYF. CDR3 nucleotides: TGTGCCAGCAGCTATGGGGGGCAGACCCAGTACTTC.